The 10 T cell receptor beta chains in this list originate from one sample, sequenced in a study of graft-versus-host responses after intestinal transplantation. The antigens these receptors bind are not known. Only in-frame clones appear in the TCRdb table, and some are missing; sequencing was by immunoSEQ multiplex PCR. This sample has 75,000 to 95,000 clones, with under 95% found just once. Source: unstimulated CD8+ T cells sorted from spleen or lymph node cells, taken before intestinal transplant. Receptors originate from a human donor who received an intestinal transplant.

J is TRBJ1-1 and V is TRBV5-4; 11 positions agree with TRBD1. The CDR3 runs to 16 residues. Germline V gene lookup returns CDR1 SGHNT and CDR2 YYREEE (reference sequence). V lost 0 bases to trimming and J lost 6 bases; unmatched junction nucleotides: 7. The CDR3 protein is CASSLGTGGLGAEAFF. The CDR3 region has the DNA TGTGCCAGCAGCTTGGGGACAGGGGGCCTTGGAGCTGAAGCTTTCTTT.

The genes are TRBV9 and TRBJ1-2, with TRBD1 matching 7 bases. J was trimmed by 8 bases and V by 0 bases; bases with no gene match: 13. This CDR3 region has 16 residues. Per the germline V gene, CDR1 is SGDLS and CDR2 is YYNGEE. The CDR3 here is CASSVDLGQAFRGYTF. DNA of the CDR3: TGTGCCAGCAGCGTAGACTTAGGACAGGCGTTTAGAGGCTACACCTTC.

The V call is TRBV19, the J call TRBJ2-7, with 10 positions matching TRBD2. The CDR3 loop spans 16 amino acids. Germline assignment: CDR1 LNHDA and CDR2 SQIVND (reference sequence). V trimming: 4 bases; J trimming: 0 bases; junction bases outside the gene matches: 6. The CDR3 is CASSTSSGGTSYEQYF. DNA for the CDR3: TGTGCCAGTAGTACGAGTAGCGGGGGGACCTCCTACGAGCAGTACTTC.

The chain carries TRBV5-1 and TRBJ1-1; the D gene is possibly TRBD1 (5 bases). Germline assignment: CDR1 SGHRS and CDR2 YFSETQ. The CDR3 is 13 residues long. Trimming shortened V by 3 bases and J by 10 bases, and 16 bases separated the two germline ends. CDR3 loop: CASSSTSGDGAFF. CDR3 DNA sequence: TGCGCCAGCAGCTCCACGAGCGGGGACGGAGCTTTCTTT.

The rearrangement uses TRBV5-8 and TRBJ2-7; TRBD1 aligns across 11 bases. Losses at the gene ends were 0 bases for V and 3 bases for J; bases not matched to a gene: 2. The CDR3 consists of 15 residues. CDR1 is SGHTS, CDR2 YDEGEE, per germline. In nucleotides, the CDR3 is TGTGCCAGCAGCTTGGGCGGGACAGGGGGCTACGAGCAGTACTTC. As protein: CASSLGGTGGYEQYF.

The chain carries TRBV11-3 and TRBJ2-3; the match to TRBD2 covers 11 bases. The CDR3 extends over 19 amino acids. Unmatched junction bases numbered 16, after V lost 6 bases and J lost 2 bases. Looked up from germline, CDR1 is SGHNT and CDR2 is YENEEA. CDR3 DNA sequence: TGTGCCAGCAGTTCTATAGCGGGGGGGCCAGTCGGGGACACAGATACGCAGTATTTT. It is translated as CASSSIAGGPVGDTDTQYF.

This clone was picked up a small number of times. This rearrangement joins TRBV6-1 to TRBJ2-7; D is unresolved. Germline V lookup: CDR1 MNHNS, CDR2 SASEGT. Deletions cut 0 bases from V and 0 bases from J, with 15 bases between. The CDR3 is 17 residues long. The CDR3 coding sequence is TGTGCCAGCAGTGAAGCGGGCTGGCCGCTGAGCTCCTACGAGCAGTACTTC. This sequence encodes CASSEAGWPLSSYEQYF.

V and J are TRBV6-1 and TRBJ1-3; no definite D call. This CDR3 has 13 residues. Trimming removed 5 bases at V and 0 bases at J, with 5 bases between. Germline CDR1 and CDR2: MNHNS and SASEGT. The CDR3 coding sequence is TGTGCCAGCAGTCCCATCTCTGGAAACACCATATATTTT. Translated, it gives CASSPISGNTIYF.

This clone has a single count. The V call is TRBV5-6, the J call TRBJ2-2, with 11 bases aligning to TRBD2. V shed 2 bases and J 8 bases; nucleotides not matched to a gene: 2. The CDR3 covers 14 residues. Germline CDR1 and CDR2: SGHDT and YYEEEE. The CDR3, as DNA: TGTGCCAGCAGCTTACTAGCGGGGGAAGGGGAGCTGTTTTTT. As protein: CASSLLAGEGELFF.

This rearrangement joins TRBV7-6 to TRBJ1-4; perhaps TRBD1 as D (5 bases). The CDR3 is 14 amino acids. Between the trimmed V and J ends, which lost 2 bases and 7 bases, there was a span of 11 bases. From germline, CDR1 is SGHVS and CDR2 FNYEAQ. CDR3 protein: CASSLTGGGEKLFF. The CDR3 DNA sequence: TGTGCCAGCAGCTTAACCGGGGGGGGTGAAAAACTGTTTTTT.